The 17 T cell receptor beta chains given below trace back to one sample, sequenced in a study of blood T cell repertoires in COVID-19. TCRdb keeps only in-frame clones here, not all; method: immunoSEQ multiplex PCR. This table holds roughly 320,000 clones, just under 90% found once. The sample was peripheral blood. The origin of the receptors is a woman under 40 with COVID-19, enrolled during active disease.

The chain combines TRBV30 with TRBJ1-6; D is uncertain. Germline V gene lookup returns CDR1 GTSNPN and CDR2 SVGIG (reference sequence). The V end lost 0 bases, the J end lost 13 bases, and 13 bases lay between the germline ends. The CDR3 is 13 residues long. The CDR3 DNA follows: TGTGCCTGGAGTGTAAGGACTTTCGATCCCCTCCACTTT. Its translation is CAWSVRTFDPLHF.

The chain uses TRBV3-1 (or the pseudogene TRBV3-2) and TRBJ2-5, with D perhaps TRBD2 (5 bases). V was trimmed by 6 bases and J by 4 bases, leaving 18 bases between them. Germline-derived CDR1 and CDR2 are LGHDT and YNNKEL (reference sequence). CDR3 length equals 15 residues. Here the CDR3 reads CASRRSAGFRETQYF. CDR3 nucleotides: TGTGCCAGCAGACGATCCGCGGGTTTTCGAGAGACCCAGTACTTC.

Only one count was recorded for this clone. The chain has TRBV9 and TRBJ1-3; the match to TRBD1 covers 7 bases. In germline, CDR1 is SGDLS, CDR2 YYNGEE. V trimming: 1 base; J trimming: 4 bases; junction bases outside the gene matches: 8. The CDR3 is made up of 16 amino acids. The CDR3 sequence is CASSVRDRVKGNTIYF. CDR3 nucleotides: TGTGCCAGCAGCGTACGAGACAGGGTGAAAGGAAACACCATATATTTT.

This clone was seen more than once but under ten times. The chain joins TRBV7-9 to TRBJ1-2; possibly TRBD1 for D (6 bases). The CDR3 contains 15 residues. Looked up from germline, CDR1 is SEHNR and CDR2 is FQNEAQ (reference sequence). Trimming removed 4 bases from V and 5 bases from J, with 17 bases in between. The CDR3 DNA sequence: TGTGCCAGCAGCTCCAGCGGTTCAGGGACATATGGCTACACCTTC. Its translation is CASSSSGSGTYGYTF.

The CDR3 DNA reads TGTGCCAGCAGCTTGGGGAGGACTACCACAGATACGCAGTATTTT. This codes for CASSLGRTTTDTQYF. The chain combines TRBV11-3 with TRBJ2-3; the D gene is possibly TRBD2 (6 bases). Germline V lookup: CDR1 SGHNT, CDR2 YENEEA. This CDR3 has 15 amino acids. The V and J ends lost 3 bases and 2 bases respectively, with 12 bases between them.

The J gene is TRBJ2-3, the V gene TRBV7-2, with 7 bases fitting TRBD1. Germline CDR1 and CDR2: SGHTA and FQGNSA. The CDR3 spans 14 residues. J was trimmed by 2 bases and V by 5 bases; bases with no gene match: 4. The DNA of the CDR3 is TGTGCCAGCAGCCAGGGACAGCTCACAGATACGCAGTATTTT. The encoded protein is CASSQGQLTDTQYF.

The CDR3 region has the DNA TGTGCCAGCAGCTTTATTCCAGGGGCGAGCACTGAAGCTTTCTTT. It codes for CASSFIPGASTEAFF. This chain connects TRBV5-5 to TRBJ1-1; maybe TRBD1 (6 bases). Germline V lookup: CDR1 SGHKS, CDR2 YYEKEE (reference sequence). Trimming left V 2 bases short and J 4 bases short, with 15 bases between. The CDR3 runs to 15 residues.

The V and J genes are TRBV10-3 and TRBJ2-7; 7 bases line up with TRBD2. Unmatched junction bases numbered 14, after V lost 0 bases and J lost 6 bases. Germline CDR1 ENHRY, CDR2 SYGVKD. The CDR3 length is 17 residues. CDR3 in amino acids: CAISESRVAGVLGEQYF. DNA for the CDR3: TGTGCCATCAGTGAGTCGAGGGTGGCGGGGGTTCTCGGCGAGCAGTACTTC.

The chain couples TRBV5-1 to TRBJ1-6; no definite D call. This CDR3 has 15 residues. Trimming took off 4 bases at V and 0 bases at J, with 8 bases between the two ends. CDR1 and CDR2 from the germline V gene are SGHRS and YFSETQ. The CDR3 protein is CASSERISYNSPLHF. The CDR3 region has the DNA TGCGCCAGCAGCGAGCGGATCTCCTATAATTCACCCCTCCACTTT.

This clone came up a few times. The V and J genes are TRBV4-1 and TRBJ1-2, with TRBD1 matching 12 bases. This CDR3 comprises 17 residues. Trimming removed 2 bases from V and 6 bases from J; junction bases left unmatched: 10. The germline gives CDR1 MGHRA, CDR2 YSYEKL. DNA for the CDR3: TGCGCCAGCAGCCAAAATGACCGGGACAGGGGGCAGAATGGCTACACCTTC. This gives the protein CASSQNDRDRGQNGYTF.

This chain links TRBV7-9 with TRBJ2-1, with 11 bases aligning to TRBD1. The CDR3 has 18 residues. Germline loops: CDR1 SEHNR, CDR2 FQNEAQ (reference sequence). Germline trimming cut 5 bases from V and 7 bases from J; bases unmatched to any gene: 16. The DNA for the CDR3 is TGTGCCAGCAGCCATCTCGGGACAGGGGGTTATCCTTTGAATGAGCAGTTCTTC. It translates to CASSHLGTGGYPLNEQFF.

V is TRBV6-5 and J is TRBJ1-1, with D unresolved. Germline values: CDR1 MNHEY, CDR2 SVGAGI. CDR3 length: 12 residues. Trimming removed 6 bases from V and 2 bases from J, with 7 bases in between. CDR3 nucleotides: TGTGCCAGCAGAACTTTAAACACTGAAGCTTTCTTT. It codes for CASRTLNTEAFF.

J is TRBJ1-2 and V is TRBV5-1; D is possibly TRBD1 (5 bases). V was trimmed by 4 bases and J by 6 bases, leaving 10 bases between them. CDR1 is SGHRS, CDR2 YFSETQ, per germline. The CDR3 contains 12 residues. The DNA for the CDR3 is TGCGCCAGCAGCGTACAGGCGGATGGCTACACCTTC. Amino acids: CASSVQADGYTF. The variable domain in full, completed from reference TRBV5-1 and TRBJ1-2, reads KAGVTQTPRYLIKTRGQQVTLSCSPISGHRSVSWYQQTPGQGLQFLFEYFSETQRNKGNFPGRFSGRQFSNSRSEMNVSTLELGDSALYLCASSVQADGYTFGSGTRLTVV.

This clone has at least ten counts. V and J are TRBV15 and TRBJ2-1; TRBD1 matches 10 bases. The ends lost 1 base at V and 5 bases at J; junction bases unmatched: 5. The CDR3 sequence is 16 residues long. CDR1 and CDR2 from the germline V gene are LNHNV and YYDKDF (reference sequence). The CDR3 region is CATSRARGTGDNEQFF. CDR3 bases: TGTGCCACCAGCAGAGCACGCGGGACAGGGGACAATGAGCAGTTCTTC.

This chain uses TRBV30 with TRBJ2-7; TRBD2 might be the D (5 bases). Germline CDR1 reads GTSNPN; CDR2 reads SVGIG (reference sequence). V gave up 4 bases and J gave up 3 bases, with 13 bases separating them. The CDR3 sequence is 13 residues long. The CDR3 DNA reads TGTGCCTGGATCGCAGTTGGGAGCTACGAGCAGTACGTC. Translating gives CAWIAVGSYEQYV.

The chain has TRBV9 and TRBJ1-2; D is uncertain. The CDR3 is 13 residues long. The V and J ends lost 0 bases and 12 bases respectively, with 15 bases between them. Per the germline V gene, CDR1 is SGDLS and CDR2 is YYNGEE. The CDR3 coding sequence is TGTGCCAGCAGCGTAGGAAGGGCGGGGTTTCACACCTTC. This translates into CASSVGRAGFHTF.

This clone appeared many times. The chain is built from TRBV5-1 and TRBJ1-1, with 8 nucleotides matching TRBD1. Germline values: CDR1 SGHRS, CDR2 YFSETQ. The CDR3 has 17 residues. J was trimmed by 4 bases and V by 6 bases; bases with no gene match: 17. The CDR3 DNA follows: TGCGCCAGCATGGCGTTAACAGGGGGAACGAGTAGCACTGAAGCTTTCTTT. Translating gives CASMALTGGTSSTEAFF.